The 25 T cell receptor beta chains listed next were all sequenced from one sample in a study of T cells in Graves' hyperthyroidism and ophthalmopathy. Using RNA transcripts as the source, TCR beta CDR3 regions were amplified. TCR CDR3 underwent first-round RT-PCR with the HTBI primer set. TCRdb independently ran MiXCR on the multiplex PCR reads; one entry per CDR3 protein. The sample consists of approximately 410,000 distinct CDR3 sequences, roughly 15% of them appearing once. The source material was blood. The receptors were gathered from a man aged 18 to 29 with Graves' ophthalmopathy.

This clonotype was counted many times. The chain carries TRBV6-4 and TRBJ2-1, with 7 bases aligning to TRBD2. This CDR3 has 16 amino acids. CDR1 MRHNA and CDR2 SNTAGT come from the germline V gene. Trimming took 0 bases from V and 10 from J; bases not matched to a gene: 12. The CDR3: CASSDSQRGLSGEQFF. DNA for the CDR3: TGTGCCAGCAGTGACTCCCAGCGGGGCCTCTCTGGGGAGCAGTTCTTC.

The chain carries TRBV3-1 and TRBJ1-2; 9 nucleotides agree with TRBD1. The CDR3 spans 17 residues. Trimming at V came to 4 bases and at J to 0 bases, leaving 9 bases not matched to a gene. CDR1 is LGHDT and CDR2 is YNNKEL in the germline V gene (reference sequence). The CDR3 spells CASSPTTGGSPNYGYTF. In nucleotides, the CDR3 is TGTGCCAGCAGCCCTACCACAGGGGGCTCCCCTAACTATGGCTACACCTTC.

The table lists this clonotype with many counts. The chain couples TRBV7-8 to TRBJ1-5; possibly TRBD1 for D (5 bases). Trimming pared 7 bases from V and 2 bases from J, leaving 15 bases between. The CDR3 covers 15 residues. Per the germline V gene, CDR1 is SGHVS and CDR2 is FQNEAQ. As DNA, the CDR3 is TGTGCCAGCAACGCCGAGGGGAATGGCAATCAGCCCCAGCATTTT. Translated, it gives CASNAEGNGNQPQHF.

This clonotype was seen repeatedly, ten times or more. The CDR3 loop is CASSPRDNEQFF. In DNA form, the CDR3 reads TGTGCCAGCAGTCCGAGGGACAATGAGCAGTTCTTC. V usage is TRBV7-9 and J usage is TRBJ2-1; a possible D gene is TRBD2 (5 bases). Trimming removed 6 bases at V and 5 bases at J, with 8 bases between. Germline-derived CDR1 and CDR2 are SEHNR and FQNEAQ (reference sequence). CDR3 length: 12 residues. The full variable domain, completed using reference TRBV7-9 and TRBJ2-1, is DTGVSQNPRHKITKRGQNVTFRCDPISEHNRLYWYRQTLGQGPEFLTYFQNEAQLEKSRLLSDRFSAERPKGSFSTLEIQRTEQGDSAMYLCASSPRDNEQFFGPGTRLTVL.

This clonotype was detected many times. The chain links TRBV2 to TRBJ1-1; no definite D call. Trimming pared 4 bases from V and 0 bases from J, leaving 6 bases between. The CDR3 is made up of 13 amino acids. Germline assignment: CDR1 SNHLY and CDR2 FYNNEI. The CDR3 DNA reads TGTGCCAGCAGTGCACAGATGAACACTGAAGCTTTCTTT. It encodes CASSAQMNTEAFF. Drawing the rest from reference TRBV2 and TRBJ1-1, the complete variable domain is EPEVTQTPSHQVTQMGQEVILRCVPISNHLYFYWYRQILGQKVEFLVSFYNNEISEKSEIFDDQFSVERPDGSNFTLKIRSTKLEDSAMYFCASSAQMNTEAFFGQGTRLTVV.

This clonotype has a count of ten or more. V and J are TRBV13 and TRBJ2-7, with 13 bases that match TRBD2. Germline V gives CDR1 PRHDT, CDR2 FYEKMQ (reference sequence). Trimming took 4 bases from V and 4 from J; bases not matched to a gene: 19. The CDR3 is 20 amino acids. CDR3 DNA sequence: TGTGCCAGCAGCTCGAAGGGACAGCGAGGACTAGCGGGAGTGGTATACGAGCAGTACTTC. Translation: CASSSKGQRGLAGVVYEQYF. The complete variable domain, with remaining parts taken from reference TRBV13 and TRBJ2-7, reads AAGVIQSPRHLIKEKRETATLKCYPIPRHDTVYWYQQGPGQDPQFLISFYEKMQSDKGSIPDRFSAQQFSDYHSELNMSSLELGDSALYFCASSSKGQRGLAGVVYEQYFGPGTRLTVT.

Notes on this clonotype: The junction departs from germline at one end; a sequencing error may be responsible. The rearrangement links TRBV6-2 or TRBV6-3 to TRBJ2-3; 7 bases are shared with TRBD2. The CDR3 totals 16 residues. CDR1 is MNHEY and CDR2 is SVGEGT in the germline V gene. The CDR3 DNA reads TGTGCCAGCAGTTACAGGGCGGGAGTAGGGGCAGATATGCAGTATTTT. This encodes CASSYRAGVGADMQYF.

Only a few counts were recorded for this clonotype. This sequence joins TRBV5-1 and TRBJ1-4, with TRBD1 matching over 7 bases. This CDR3 region has 15 residues. Trimming took 3 bases from V and 3 from J; bases not matched to a gene: 5. The germline CDR1 and CDR2 sequences are SGHRS and YFSETQ. CDR3 region: CASSSWTGPNEKLFF. The CDR3 DNA reads as TGCGCCAGCAGCTCCTGGACAGGACCTAATGAAAAACTGTTTTTT.

This clonotype was counted between two and nine times. Germline is not matched at one junction end, which may reflect a read error. The rearrangement links TRBV11-2 to TRBJ2-7, with D unclear. Looked up from germline, CDR1 is SGHAT and CDR2 is FQNNGV. The CDR3 length is 14 residues. CDR3 in DNA: TGTGCCAGCAGCTTAGAGGATTTCTTCTACGGGCAGTACTTC. Translated: CASSLEDFFYGQYF.

This clonotype was seen only a few times. J is TRBJ2-5 and V is TRBV5-1, with D possibly being TRBD2 (6 bases). Germline CDR1 SGHRS, CDR2 YFSETQ. Trimming took off 0 bases at V and 1 base at J, with 13 bases between the two ends. This CDR3 is built from 16 residues. The chain's CDR3 is CASSLGPAGPQETQYF. As DNA, the CDR3 is TGCGCCAGCAGCTTGGGGCCGGCGGGACCCCAAGAGACCCAGTACTTC. Supplemented by reference TRBV5-1 and TRBJ2-5, the full variable domain reads KAGVTQTPRYLIKTRGQQVTLSCSPISGHRSVSWYQQTPGQGLQFLFEYFSETQRNKGNFPGRFSGRQFSNSRSEMNVSTLELGDSALYLCASSLGPAGPQETQYFGPGTRLLVL.

As concerns this clonotype: A read error may explain this, as a much larger clone is one base away. The missing conserved phenylalanine or tryptophan at the end of this CDR3 makes a read error likely. The chain has TRBV7-3 and TRBJ2-3; TRBD2 might be the D (6 bases). Germline CDR1 SGHTA, CDR2 FQGTGA. This CDR3 spans 16 amino acids. V shed 3 bases and J shed 2 bases, with 15 bases lying between them. CDR3 loop: CASSFFGGDLTDTQYL. In nucleotides, the CDR3 is TGTGCCAGCAGCTTCTTCGGAGGGGATCTCACAGATACGCAGTATCTT.

This chain joins TRBV27 and TRBJ1-5; D gene ambiguous. Trimming shortened V by 8 bases and J by 3 bases, and 17 bases separated the two germline ends. The length of the CDR3 is 15 residues. The germline gives CDR1 MNHEY, CDR2 SMNVEV (reference sequence). This CDR3 reads CASSGAGSVNQPQHF. CDR3 in DNA: TGTGCCAGCTCCGGCGCGGGGTCCGTCAATCAGCCCCAGCATTTT.

Ten or more counts support this clonotype. This chain uses TRBV27 with TRBJ2-7, with 9 nucleotides matching TRBD1. This CDR3 contains 14 residues. Trimming cost V 1 base and J 5 bases; bases outside gene matches: 3. CDR1 MNHEY and CDR2 SMNVEV come from the germline V gene (reference sequence). The CDR3 here is CASSLWDREHEQYF. DNA of the CDR3: TGTGCCAGCAGTTTATGGGACAGGGAACACGAGCAGTACTTC.

In the case of this clonotype: A read error may explain this, as a much larger clone is one base away. J is TRBJ2-4 and V is TRBV12-3 or TRBV12-4, with 8 nucleotides matching TRBD1. CDR3 length equals 16 residues. V lost 0 bases, J lost 6 bases, and 7 bases stayed unmatched. DNA of the CDR3: TGTGCCAGCAGTTTAGCCTTCGGGGACAGGCTAAACATTCAGTACTTC. Translation: CASSLAFGDRLNIQYF.

The chain is built from TRBV6-5 and TRBJ1-5, with D unclear. This CDR3 has 14 residues. In germline, CDR1 is MNHEY, CDR2 SVGAGI. The ends were cut back, 2 bases at V and 9 bases at J, with 14 bases in the middle. The CDR3 here is CASSYGSALRPQHF. The CDR3 DNA follows: TGTGCCAGCAGTTACGGGTCTGCCCTTCGGCCCCAGCATTTT.

In this sample, this clonotype turned up many times. The chain links TRBV27 to TRBJ2-7; D is perhaps TRBD2 (6 bases). Trimming stripped 5 bases from V and 0 bases from J, with 14 bases between. There are 15 residues in the CDR3. The germline V gene encodes CDR1 MNHEY and CDR2 SMNVEV (reference sequence). CDR3 in amino acids: CASSLAGTSSYEQYF. The DNA of the CDR3 is TGTGCCAGCAGTCTTGCGGGAACTAGCTCCTACGAGCAGTACTTC.

This clonotype was detected ten times or more. The chain uses TRBV29-1 and TRBJ2-3; 13 bases agree with TRBD2. Germline lookup yields CDR1 SQVTM and CDR2 ANQGSEA. The CDR3 totals 15 residues. V shed 4 bases and J 1 base; nucleotides not matched to a gene: 2. In nucleotides, the CDR3 is TGCAGCGTTGCCGGGACTAGCGGGGGCACAGATACGCAGTATTTT. Its translation is CSVAGTSGGTDTQYF.

The table lists this clonotype with a few counts. The V and J genes are TRBV12-3 or TRBV12-4 and TRBJ1-4; D call uncertain. This CDR3 comprises 18 residues. The V end lost 2 bases, the J end lost 0 bases, and 16 bases lay between the germline ends. CDR3 in amino acids: CASSLQPLGRSTNEKLFF. The CDR3 DNA reads TGTGCCAGCAGTTTACAACCCCTGGGGAGGTCAACTAATGAAAAACTGTTTTTT.

J is TRBJ1-5 and V is TRBV29-1; possibly TRBD1 for D (5 bases). This CDR3 contains 12 residues. The V gene lost 1 base and the J gene lost 9 bases, with 10 bases spanning the gap. Germline CDR1 SQVTM, CDR2 ANQGSEA. The CDR3: CSVEVGGGPQHF. The CDR3 coding sequence is TGCAGCGTTGAAGTAGGCGGGGGGCCCCAGCATTTT.

The chain links TRBV27 to TRBJ1-4, with D maybe TRBD1 (6 bases). V lost 4 bases and J 6 bases, leaving 15 bases between the germline ends. The CDR3 is 15 amino acids. Germline CDR1 reads MNHEY; CDR2 reads SMNVEV (reference sequence). CDR3 sequence: CASSSTRGGDEKLFF. In nucleotides, the CDR3 is TGTGCCAGCAGTTCCACCCGAGGGGGGGATGAAAAACTGTTTTTT.

This clonotype was seen a few times. The V call is TRBV20-1, the J call TRBJ2-5; TRBD2 agrees at 13 bases. Germline CDR1 reads DFQATT; CDR2 reads SNEGSKA (reference sequence). The CDR3 sequence is 14 residues long. The V segment lost 2 bases and the J segment 5 bases; nucleotides outside the gene matches: 2. CDR3: CSARRTSGSETQYF. In nucleotides, the CDR3 is TGCAGTGCTAGAAGGACTAGCGGGAGTGAGACCCAGTACTTC.

This clonotype was seen a few times. An end of the junction does not agree with germline; a read error may underlie this. The chain uses TRBV12-5 and TRBJ2-5, with 11 bases fitting TRBD2. The CDR3 covers 17 residues. Germline V gene sequence: CDR1 LGHNT, CDR2 FRNRAP. The chain's CDR3 is CAGGLVRLAGFPETQYF. Here the CDR3 DNA reads TGTGCTGGTGGTTTGGTCCGACTAGCGGGATTCCCGGAGACCCAGTACTTC.

This clonotype was counted between two and nine times. J is TRBJ2-2 and V is TRBV29-1; 7 bases align to TRBD2. Germline V lookup: CDR1 SQVTM, CDR2 ANQGSEA. The CDR3 consists of 11 residues. V shed 7 bases and J 8 bases; nucleotides not matched to a gene: 4. The CDR3 loop reads CSARLAGELFF. The CDR3 region has the DNA TGCAGCGCCCGACTAGCTGGGGAGCTGTTTTTT.

In this sample, this clonotype turned up many times. The chain recombines TRBV29-1 with TRBJ2-7, with D maybe TRBD2 (5 bases). Germline V CDR1 and CDR2: SQVTM, ANQGSEA. The CDR3 is made up of 14 amino acids. V dropped 6 bases and J dropped 0 bases, with 15 bases sitting between them. The DNA for the CDR3 is TGCAGCGTCCTCGGCGGGTTATCCTCCTACGAGCAGTACTTC. This sequence encodes CSVLGGLSSYEQYF.

This clonotype was recorded many times. The chain combines TRBV6-1 with TRBJ2-5, with 8 bases lining up with TRBD2. The CDR3 extends over 14 amino acids. Germline CDR1 reads MNHNS; CDR2 reads SASEGT. V lost 7 bases, J lost 1 base, and 5 bases stayed unmatched. The CDR3 sequence: CASNPAGVQETQYF. DNA of the CDR3: TGTGCCAGCAACCCAGCGGGGGTCCAAGAGACCCAGTACTTC.